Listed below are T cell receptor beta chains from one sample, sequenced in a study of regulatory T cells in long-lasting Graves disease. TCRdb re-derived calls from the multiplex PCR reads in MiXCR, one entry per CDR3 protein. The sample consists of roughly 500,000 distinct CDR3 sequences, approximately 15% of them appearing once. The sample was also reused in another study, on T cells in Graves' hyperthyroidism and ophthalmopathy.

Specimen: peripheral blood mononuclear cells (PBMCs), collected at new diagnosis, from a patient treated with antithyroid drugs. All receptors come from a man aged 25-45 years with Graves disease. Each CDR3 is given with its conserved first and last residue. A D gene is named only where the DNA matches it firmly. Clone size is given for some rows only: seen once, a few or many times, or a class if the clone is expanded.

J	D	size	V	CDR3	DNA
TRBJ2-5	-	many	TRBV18	CASSPTLRETQYF	TGTGCCAGCTCACCAACACTTCGGGAGACCCAGTACTTC
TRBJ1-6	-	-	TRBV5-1	CASSLAGGIGPPLHF	TGTGCCAGCAGCTTAGCCGGGGGGATCGGGCCACCCCTCCACTTT
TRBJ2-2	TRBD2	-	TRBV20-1	CSATQRGLRNTGELFF	TGCAGTGCCACCCAGCGGGGGCTGAGGAACACCGGGGAGCTGTTTTTT
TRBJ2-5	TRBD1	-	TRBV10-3	CAISESRGQGGGETQYF	TGTGCCATCAGTGAGTCTCGCGGACAGGGGGGAGGAGAGACCCAGTACTTC
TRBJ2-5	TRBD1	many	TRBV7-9	CASRLITGGWETQYF	TGTGCCAGCAGACTCATCACAGGGGGCTGGGAGACCCAGTACTTC
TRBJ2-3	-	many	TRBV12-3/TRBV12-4	CASSLADTQYF	TGTGCCAGCAGCTTGGCAGATACGCAGTATTTT
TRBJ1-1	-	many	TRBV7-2	CASSFQPDEAFF	TGTGCCAGCAGCTTCCAGCCCGACGAAGCTTTCTTT
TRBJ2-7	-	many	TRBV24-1	CATSDFSRTNSYEQYF	TGTGCCACCAGTGATTTTTCCAGGACCAACTCCTACGAGCAGTACTTC
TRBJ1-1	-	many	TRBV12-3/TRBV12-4	CASSFPPQAGKRATEAFF	TGTGCCAGCAGTTTCCCACCACAGGCGGGTAAGCGGGCCACTGAAGCTTTCTTT
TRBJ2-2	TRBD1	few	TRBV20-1	CSVAGGEAGELFF	TGCAGCGTGGCAGGGGGCGAGGCCGGGGAGCTGTTTTTT
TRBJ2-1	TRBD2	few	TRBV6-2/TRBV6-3	CASSQIAGGGSDEQFF	TGTGCCAGCAGTCAGATAGCGGGAGGGGGATCCGATGAGCAGTTCTTC
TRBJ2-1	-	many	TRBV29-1	CSVEDTSTSREQFF	TGCAGCGTTGAAGACACCTCTACTAGCCGTGAGCAGTTCTTC
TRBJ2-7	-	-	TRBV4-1	CASSPGLEDAYEQYF	TGCGCCAGCAGCCCCGGACTGGAAGATGCCTACGAGCAGTACTTC